This T cell receptor (beta chain) was captured in a study of blood T cell repertoires in COVID-19. The wider study: T cells, B-cell-depleted T cells, or PBMCs supplied cDNA or gDNA.

Method: immunoSEQ multiplex PCR; TCRdb's copy keeps in-frame clones and lacks some. The table records about 250,000 clones, about 85% of them present only once. The receptor was isolated from a woman of 80 years or more with acute or convalescent COVID-19. Sequenced: peripheral blood.

The CDR3 DNA reads as TGTGCCAGCAGCTTCCGGACAGGGGTGGGGGAGCAGTACTTC. It specifies CASSFRTGVGEQYF. The chain carries TRBV13 and TRBJ2-7; 9 nucleotides line up with TRBD1. The CDR3 has 14 residues. Germline V CDR1 and CDR2: PRHDT, FYEKMQ (reference sequence). The V and J ends lost 3 bases and 7 bases, in that order; junction bases with no gene match: 7.